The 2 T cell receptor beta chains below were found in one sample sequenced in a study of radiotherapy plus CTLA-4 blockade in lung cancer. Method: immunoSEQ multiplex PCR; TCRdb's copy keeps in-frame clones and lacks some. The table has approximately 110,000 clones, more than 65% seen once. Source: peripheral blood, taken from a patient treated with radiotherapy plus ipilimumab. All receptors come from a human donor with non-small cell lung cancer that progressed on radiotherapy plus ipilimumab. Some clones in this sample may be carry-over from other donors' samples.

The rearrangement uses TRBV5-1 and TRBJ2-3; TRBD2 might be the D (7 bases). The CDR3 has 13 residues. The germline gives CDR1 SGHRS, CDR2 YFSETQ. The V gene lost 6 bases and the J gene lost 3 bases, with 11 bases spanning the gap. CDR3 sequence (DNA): TGCGCCAGCAAGGAGGGGGGGACAGATACGCAGTATTTT. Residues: CASKEGGTDTQYF.

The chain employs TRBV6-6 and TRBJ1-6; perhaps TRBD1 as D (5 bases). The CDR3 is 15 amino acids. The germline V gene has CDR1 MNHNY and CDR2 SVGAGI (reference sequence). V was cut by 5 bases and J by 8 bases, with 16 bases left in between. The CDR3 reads CASSPRDLTDSPLHF. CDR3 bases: TGTGCCAGCAGTCCGCGGGACCTGACGGATTCACCCCTCCACTTT.